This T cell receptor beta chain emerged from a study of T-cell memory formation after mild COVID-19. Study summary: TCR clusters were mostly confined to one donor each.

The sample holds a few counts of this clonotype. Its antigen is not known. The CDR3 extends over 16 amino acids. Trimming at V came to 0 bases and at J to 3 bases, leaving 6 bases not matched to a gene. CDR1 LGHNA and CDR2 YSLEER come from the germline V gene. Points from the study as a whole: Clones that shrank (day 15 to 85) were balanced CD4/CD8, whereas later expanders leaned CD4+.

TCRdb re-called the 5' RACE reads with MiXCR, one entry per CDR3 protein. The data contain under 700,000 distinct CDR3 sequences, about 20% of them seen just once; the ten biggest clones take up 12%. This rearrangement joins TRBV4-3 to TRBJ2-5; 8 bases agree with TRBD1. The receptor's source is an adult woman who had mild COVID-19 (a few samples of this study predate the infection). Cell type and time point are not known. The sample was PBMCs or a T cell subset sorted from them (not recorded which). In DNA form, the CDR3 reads TGCGCCAGCAGCCAAGATCGGGACAGGCGTAAAGAGACCCAGTACTTC. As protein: CASSQDRDRRKETQYF.